This TCR beta chain was retrieved from a study of post-analysis software for immune sequencing data. Study-level findings and limits: Among five TRBV segments more frequent in patients than controls were TRBV5-6, TRBV5-1 and TRBV20-1.

Researchers reported that TCR beta cDNA libraries carried unique molecular identifiers. TCRdb re-called the PCR reads through MiXCR, storing one row per CDR3 protein. The sample includes approximately 730,000 distinct CDR3 sequences, just over 45% seen only once; the top ten take just under 5%. Points on this clonotype: Its antigen is unknown.

V lost 4 bases, J lost 2 bases, and 8 bases stayed unmatched. This CDR3 contains 16 residues. Germline CDR1 and CDR2: SEHNR and FQNEAQ (reference sequence). The receptor was isolated from a girl between 5 and 17 years old with multiple sclerosis. Sequencing input: blood. The chain carries TRBV7-9 and TRBJ2-3, with 8 bases that match TRBD2. Here the CDR3 DNA reads TGTGCCAGCAGCTCCCCTAGCGGGCGGGCCACAGATACGCAGTATTTT. Protein product: CASSSPSGRATDTQYF.